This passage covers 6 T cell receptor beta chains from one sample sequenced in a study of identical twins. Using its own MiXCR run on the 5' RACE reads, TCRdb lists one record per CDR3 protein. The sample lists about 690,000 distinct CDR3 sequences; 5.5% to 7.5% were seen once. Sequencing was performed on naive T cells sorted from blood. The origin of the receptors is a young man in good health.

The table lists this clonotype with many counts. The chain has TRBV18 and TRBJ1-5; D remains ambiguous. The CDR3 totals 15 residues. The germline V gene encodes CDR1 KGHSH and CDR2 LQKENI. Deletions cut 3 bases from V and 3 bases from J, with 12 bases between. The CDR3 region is CASSPADHYNQPQHF. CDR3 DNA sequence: TGTGCCAGCTCACCCGCAGACCATTACAATCAGCCCCAGCATTTT.

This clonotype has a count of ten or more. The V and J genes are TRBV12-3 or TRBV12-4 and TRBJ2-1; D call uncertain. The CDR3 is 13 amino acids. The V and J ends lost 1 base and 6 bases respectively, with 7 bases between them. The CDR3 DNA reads TGTGCCAGCAGTTTAGGACACTCCAATGAGCAGTTCTTC. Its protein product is CASSLGHSNEQFF.

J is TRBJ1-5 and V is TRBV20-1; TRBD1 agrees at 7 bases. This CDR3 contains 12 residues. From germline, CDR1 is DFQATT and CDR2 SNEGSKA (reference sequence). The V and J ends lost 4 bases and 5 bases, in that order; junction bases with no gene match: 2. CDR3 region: CSATTGDQPQHF. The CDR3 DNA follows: TGCAGTGCTACAACAGGGGATCAGCCCCAGCATTTT.

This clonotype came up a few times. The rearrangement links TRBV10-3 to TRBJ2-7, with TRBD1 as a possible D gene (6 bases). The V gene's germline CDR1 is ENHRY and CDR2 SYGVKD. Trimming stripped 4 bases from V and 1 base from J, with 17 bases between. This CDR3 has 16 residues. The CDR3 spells CAISGPDRPPSYEQYF. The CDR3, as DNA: TGTGCCATCAGTGGACCAGACAGGCCTCCTTCCTACGAGCAGTACTTC.

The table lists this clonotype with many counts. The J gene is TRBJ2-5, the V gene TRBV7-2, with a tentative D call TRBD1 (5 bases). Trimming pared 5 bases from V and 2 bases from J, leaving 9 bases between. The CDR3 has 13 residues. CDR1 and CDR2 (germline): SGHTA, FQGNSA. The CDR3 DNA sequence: TGTGCCAGCAGCCCCGCAGGGCAAGAGACCCAGTACTTC. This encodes CASSPAGQETQYF. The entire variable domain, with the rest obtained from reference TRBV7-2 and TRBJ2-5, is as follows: GAGVSQSPSNKVTEKGKDVELRCDPISGHTALYWYRQSLGQGLEFLIYFQGNSAPDKSGLPSDRFSAERTGGSVSTLTIQRTQQEDSAVYLCASSPAGQETQYFGPGTRLLVL.

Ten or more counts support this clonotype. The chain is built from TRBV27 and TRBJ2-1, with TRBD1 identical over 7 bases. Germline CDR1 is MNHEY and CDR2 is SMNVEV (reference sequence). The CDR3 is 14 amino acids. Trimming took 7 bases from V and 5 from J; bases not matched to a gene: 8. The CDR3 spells CASKRGLLNNEQFF. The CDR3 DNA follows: TGTGCCAGCAAAAGGGGGCTCCTCAACAATGAGCAGTTCTTC.